These 23 T cell receptor beta chains came from one sample sequenced in a study of blood T cell repertoires in COVID-19. Assay: immunoSEQ multiplex PCR; the TCRdb copy retains only in-frame clones and omits some. The table includes around 99,000 clones, about 90% detected once. The sequenced material came from peripheral blood. These receptors originate from a woman under 40 with acute or convalescent COVID-19.

This clone was picked up one time. One junction end does not reproduce the germline sequence, and a read error may be involved. CDR3 in amino acids: CASSYPNSNQPQHF. The CDR3 DNA is TGTGCCAGCAGTTACCCGAATAGCAATCAACCCCAGCATTTT. The V gene is TRBV6-2 or TRBV6-3, the J gene TRBJ1-5; D is undetermined. The CDR3 totals 14 residues. From germline, CDR1 is MNHEY and CDR2 SVGEGT.

The rearrangement uses TRBV5-5 and TRBJ2-3; TRBD2 agrees at 9 bases. Germline loops: CDR1 SGHKS, CDR2 YYEKEE (reference sequence). V shed 1 base and J 2 bases; nucleotides not matched to a gene: 5. CDR3 length: 16 amino acids. DNA of the CDR3: TGTGCCAGCAGCTTGTGGGGCGGGAGGGCCACAGATACGCAGTATTTT. It encodes CASSLWGGRATDTQYF.

This CDR3 is CAISEGQEYGYTF. The CDR3 region has the DNA TGTGCCATCAGTGAGGGACAGGAATATGGCTACACCTTC. J is TRBJ1-2 and V is TRBV10-3; 7 positions agree with TRBD1. Trimming removed 2 bases from V and 5 bases from J; junction bases left unmatched: 2. The CDR3 sequence is 13 residues long. Germline assignment: CDR1 ENHRY and CDR2 SYGVKD.

J is TRBJ1-6 and V is TRBV4-1, with D possibly TRBD1 on 6 matching bases. Looked up from germline, CDR1 is MGHRA and CDR2 is YSYEKL. V lost 2 bases and J lost 4, with 9 bases in between. This CDR3 has 15 amino acids. CDR3 loop: CASSQRTEYNSPLHF. As DNA, the CDR3 is TGCGCCAGCAGCCAACGGACAGAGTATAATTCACCCCTCCACTTT.

The chain links TRBV7-2 to TRBJ1-2, with a weak D call TRBD1 (5 bases). CDR3 length equals 14 residues. Trimming removed 5 bases at V and 0 bases at J, with 10 bases between. The germline gives CDR1 SGHTA, CDR2 FQGNSA. The DNA for the CDR3 is TGTGCCAGCAGCCCGCGGGGGACTAACTATGGCTACACCTTC. Amino acids: CASSPRGTNYGYTF.

The chain combines TRBV6-5 with TRBJ1-6; 10 positions match TRBD1. The CDR3 is made up of 14 amino acids. Germline V gene data show CDR1 as MNHEY and CDR2 as SVGAGI. Trimming cost V 6 bases and J 9 bases; bases outside gene matches: 5. This chain's CDR3 is CASSRQGAISPLHF. The CDR3, as DNA: TGTGCCAGCAGCCGACAGGGGGCGATTTCACCCCTCCACTTT.

In this sample, this clone turned up a few times. The chain combines TRBV9 with TRBJ2-7; no clear D gene. The V end lost 0 bases, the J end lost 8 bases, and 12 bases lay between the germline ends. The CDR3 covers 13 residues. In germline, CDR1 is SGDLS, CDR2 YYNGEE. CDR3 region: CASSVEEKSKQYF. For the CDR3, the DNA is TGTGCCAGCAGCGTAGAGGAGAAGAGCAAGCAGTACTTC.

The count of this clone is one. The chain joins TRBV5-1 to TRBJ2-5; tentative D call: TRBD2 (5 bases). The CDR3 loop spans 15 amino acids. Germline CDR1 and CDR2: SGHRS and YFSETQ. Trimming took off 4 bases at V and 5 bases at J, with 18 bases between the two ends. The CDR3 spells CASSPQAVRVETQYF. The CDR3 DNA follows: TGCGCCAGCAGCCCCCAAGCCGTGAGGGTGGAGACCCAGTACTTC.

The CDR3 DNA sequence: TGCGCCAGCAGCTCACGGACAGAATTAGCAACTAATGAAAAACTGTTTTTT. Translated: CASSSRTELATNEKLFF. V gene TRBV4-1 combines with J gene TRBJ1-4; a possible D gene is TRBD1 (6 bases). Germline values: CDR1 MGHRA, CDR2 YSYEKL. This CDR3 contains 17 residues. V lost 5 bases to trimming and J lost 0 bases, with 16 bases between them.

This clone occurred once. The chain combines TRBV28 with TRBJ2-1; possible D gene TRBD2, 5 bases. The CDR3 is made up of 15 amino acids. Germline V lookup: CDR1 MDHEN, CDR2 SYDVKM. With 4 bases removed from V and 8 bases from J, the gap between germline ends came to 18 bases. The CDR3 reads CASSSSPGVLDEQFF. The CDR3 bases are TGTGCCAGCAGTTCTTCACCCGGGGTCCTAGATGAGCAGTTCTTC.

V is TRBV7-2 and J is TRBJ1-2, with D possibly being TRBD1 (6 bases). The germline V gene encodes CDR1 SGHTA and CDR2 FQGNSA. This CDR3 has 14 residues. Trimming took off 6 bases at V and 1 base at J, with 12 bases between the two ends. CDR3 nucleotide sequence: TGTGCCAGCAGGCAAACAGGGCTTAACTATGGCTACACCTTC. It codes for CASRQTGLNYGYTF.

In its sample, this clone was seen once. This sequence joins TRBV11-2 and TRBJ1-6; possibly TRBD1 for D (5 bases). The germline V and J ends were trimmed by 5 bases and 9 bases, with 26 bases remaining between them. The CDR3 is 18 residues long. Germline CDR1 reads SGHAT; CDR2 reads FQNNGV. The CDR3 sequence is CASSNELSKGLWGSPLHF. The CDR3 DNA reads TGTGCCAGCAGCAACGAGTTATCGAAGGGACTGTGGGGTTCACCCCTCCACTTT.

This rearrangement joins TRBV11-3 to TRBJ1-4, with 7 positions matching TRBD1. The CDR3 has 14 amino acids. Looked up from germline, CDR1 is SGHNT and CDR2 is YENEEA. The ends lost 5 bases at V and 8 bases at J; junction bases unmatched: 8. This CDR3 is CASSNPGQIEKLFF. CDR3 sequence (DNA): TGTGCCAGCAGCAACCCGGGACAGATCGAAAAACTGTTTTTT.

This sequence joins TRBV28 and TRBJ1-2, with 7 bases that match TRBD1. This CDR3 region has 14 residues. Trimming at V came to 11 bases and at J to 0 bases, leaving 9 bases not matched to a gene. Germline V CDR1 and CDR2: MDHEN, SYDVKM. CDR3 sequence (DNA): TGTGCCTGGGGACAGACTGACACTAACTATGGCTACACCTTC. The encoded protein is CAWGQTDTNYGYTF.

The CDR3 region has the DNA TGTGCCAGCAGCCATCAGACAGGGTCTCGCCCCTATGGCTACACCTTC. Amino acids: CASSHQTGSRPYGYTF. J is TRBJ1-2 and V is TRBV3-1 (or the pseudogene TRBV3-2); 7 bases map to TRBD1. Germline V gives CDR1 LGHDT, CDR2 YNNKEL (reference sequence). Germline trimming cut 3 bases from V and 4 bases from J; bases unmatched to any gene: 11. The CDR3 loop spans 16 amino acids.

V and J are TRBV4-1 and TRBJ2-1; tentatively, D is TRBD1 (5 bases). This CDR3 is built from 14 residues. Deletions cut 0 bases from V and 10 bases from J, with 13 bases between. CDR1 is MGHRA and CDR2 is YSYEKL in the germline V gene. The CDR3 here is CASSQDQKNREQFF. In DNA form, the CDR3 reads TGCGCCAGCAGCCAAGACCAAAAAAACAGGGAGCAGTTCTTC.

The chain has TRBV6-2 or TRBV6-3 and TRBJ2-3; the match to TRBD2 covers 13 bases. Per germline, CDR1 MNHEY and CDR2 SVGEGT. J lost 4 bases, V lost 2 bases, and 3 bases had no gene match. There are 16 residues in the CDR3. CDR3 loop: CASSYGTSGNPDTQYF. The CDR3, as DNA: TGTGCCAGCAGTTACGGGACTAGCGGGAATCCAGATACGCAGTATTTT.

This chain uses TRBV9 with TRBJ2-6; weak D call: TRBD1 (6 bases). The V and J ends lost 1 base and 4 bases respectively, with 9 bases between them. The germline gives CDR1 SGDLS, CDR2 YYNGEE. The CDR3 totals 15 residues. The CDR3 DNA reads as TGTGCCAGCAGCGTACAGGGGTTAGGGGCCAACGTCCTGACTTTC. This gives the protein CASSVQGLGANVLTF.

A single count supports this clone. The chain links TRBV9 to TRBJ2-3; 7 nucleotides line up with TRBD2. The CDR3 totals 17 residues. V trimming: 4 bases; J trimming: 9 bases; junction bases outside the gene matches: 20. The germline V gene encodes CDR1 SGDLS and CDR2 YYNGEE. CDR3 DNA: TGTGCCAGCAGCTCACCCCATGGGGACTTTGGGAGGGAGACGCAGTATTTT. It codes for CASSSPHGDFGRETQYF.

V gene TRBV19 combines with J gene TRBJ2-3; 15 bases map to TRBD2. The CDR3 spans 14 residues. The V gene's germline CDR1 is LNHDA and CDR2 SQIVND (reference sequence). V shed 9 bases and J 6 bases; nucleotides not matched to a gene: 4. The CDR3 spells CASRTSGGADTQYF. Written as DNA, the CDR3 is TGTGCCAGCCGGACTAGCGGGGGGGCTGATACGCAGTATTTT. The whole variable domain, filled in from reference TRBV19 and TRBJ2-3, reads DGGITQSPKYLFRKEGQNVTLSCEQNLNHDAMYWYRQDPGQGLRLIYYSQIVNDFQKGDIAEGYSVSREKKESFPLTVTSAQKNPTAFYLCASRTSGGADTQYFGPGTRLTVL.

The rearrangement uses TRBV6-2 or TRBV6-3 and TRBJ1-5; TRBD1 matches 8 bases. The CDR3 runs to 17 residues. Germline V CDR1 and CDR2: MNHEY, SVGEGT. Germline trimming cut 7 bases from V and 7 bases from J; bases unmatched to any gene: 18. The CDR3 DNA is TGTGCCAGCAACCCCTCCCTGGGGACAGGTCTTGGGCAGCCCCAGCATTTT. Translating it yields CASNPSLGTGLGQPQHF.

The chain combines TRBV18 with TRBJ1-2, with D maybe TRBD1 (6 bases). The germline CDR1 and CDR2 sequences are KGHSH and LQKENI. Trimming left V 4 bases short and J 4 bases short, with 10 bases between. The CDR3 totals 13 residues. The CDR3 coding sequence is TGTGCCAGCTCACGACAGGACCTCTATGGCTACACCTTC. Translating gives CASSRQDLYGYTF. The full variable domain, rest sourced from reference TRBV18 and TRBJ1-2, is NAGVMQNPRHLVRRRGQEARLRCSPMKGHSHVYWYRQLPEEGLKFMVYLQKENIIDESGMPKERFSAEFPKEGPSILRIQQVVRGDSAAYFCASSRQDLYGYTFGSGTRLTVV.

The rearrangement links TRBV27 to TRBJ2-2; the match to TRBD2 covers 15 bases. Germline lookup yields CDR1 MNHEY and CDR2 SMNVEV (reference sequence). The CDR3 runs 17 residues. Germline trimming cut 5 bases from V and 7 bases from J; bases unmatched to any gene: 8. The CDR3 loop reads CASSPGLAGGPVGELFF. CDR3 nucleotide sequence: TGTGCCAGCAGTCCGGGACTAGCGGGAGGTCCGGTCGGGGAGCTGTTTTTT.